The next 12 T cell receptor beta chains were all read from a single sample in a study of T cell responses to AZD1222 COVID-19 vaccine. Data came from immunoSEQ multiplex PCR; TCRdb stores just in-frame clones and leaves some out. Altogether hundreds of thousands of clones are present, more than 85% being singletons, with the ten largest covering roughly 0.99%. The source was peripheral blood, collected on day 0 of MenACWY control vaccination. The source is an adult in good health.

DNA of the CDR3: TGTGCAACTAAGCCGAGAGACCTGAATAGCAATCAGCCCCAGCATTTT. It is translated as CATKPRDLNSNQPQHF. The V and J genes are TRBV28 and TRBJ1-5; D remains unclear. Germline CDR1 MDHEN, CDR2 SYDVKM. This CDR3 spans 16 amino acids. The full variable domain, in which reference TRBV28 and TRBJ1-5 provide the parts outside the CDR3, is DVKVTQSSRYLVKRTGEKVFLECVQDMDHENMFWYRQDPGLGLRLIYFSYDVKMKEKGDIPEGYSVSREKKERFSLILESASTNQTSMYLCATKPRDLNSNQPQHFGDGTRLSIL.

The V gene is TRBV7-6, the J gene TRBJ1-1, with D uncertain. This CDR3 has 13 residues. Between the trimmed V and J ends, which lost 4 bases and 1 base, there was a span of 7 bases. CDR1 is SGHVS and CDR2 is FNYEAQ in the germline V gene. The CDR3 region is CASSSNRNTEAFF. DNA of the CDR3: TGTGCCAGCAGCTCAAACAGGAACACTGAAGCTTTCTTT. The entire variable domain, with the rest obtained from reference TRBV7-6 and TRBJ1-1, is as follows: GAGVSQSPRYKVTKRGQDVALRCDPISGHVSLYWYRQALGQGPEFLTYFNYEAQQDKSGLPNDRFSAERPEGSISTLTIQRTEQRDSAMYRCASSSNRNTEAFFGQGTRLTVV.

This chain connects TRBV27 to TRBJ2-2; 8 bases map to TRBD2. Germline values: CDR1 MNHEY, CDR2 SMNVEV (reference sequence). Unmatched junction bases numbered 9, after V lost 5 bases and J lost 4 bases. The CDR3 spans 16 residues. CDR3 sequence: CASSPQSGGRTGELFF. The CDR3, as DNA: TGTGCCAGCAGTCCCCAGAGCGGGGGCCGCACCGGGGAGCTGTTTTTT.

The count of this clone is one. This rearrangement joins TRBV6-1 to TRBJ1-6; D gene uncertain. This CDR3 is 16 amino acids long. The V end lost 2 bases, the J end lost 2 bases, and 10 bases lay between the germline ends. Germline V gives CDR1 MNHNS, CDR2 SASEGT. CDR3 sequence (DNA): TGTGCCAGCAGTGAATTCGGGCAGACCTATAATTCACCCCTCCACTTT. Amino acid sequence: CASSEFGQTYNSPLHF.

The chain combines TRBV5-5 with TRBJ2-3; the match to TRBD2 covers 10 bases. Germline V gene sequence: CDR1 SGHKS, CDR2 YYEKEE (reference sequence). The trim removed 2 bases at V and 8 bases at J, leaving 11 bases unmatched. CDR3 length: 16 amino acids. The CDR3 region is CASSFVLAGSTGTQYF. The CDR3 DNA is TGTGCCAGCAGCTTCGTACTAGCGGGGTCAACGGGTACGCAGTATTTT.

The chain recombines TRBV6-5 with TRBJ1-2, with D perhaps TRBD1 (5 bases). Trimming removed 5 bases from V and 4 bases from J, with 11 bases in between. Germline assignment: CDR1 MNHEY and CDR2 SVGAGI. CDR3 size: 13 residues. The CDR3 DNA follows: TGTGCCAGCAGTCCACAGGACCTCTATGGCTACACCTTC. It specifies CASSPQDLYGYTF.

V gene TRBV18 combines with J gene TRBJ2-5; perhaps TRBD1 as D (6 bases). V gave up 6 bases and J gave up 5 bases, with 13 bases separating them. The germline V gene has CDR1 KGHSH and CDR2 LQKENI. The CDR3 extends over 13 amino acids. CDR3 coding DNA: TGTGCCAGCTCCCTGAATCAGGGGGAGACCCAGTACTTC. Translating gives CASSLNQGETQYF.

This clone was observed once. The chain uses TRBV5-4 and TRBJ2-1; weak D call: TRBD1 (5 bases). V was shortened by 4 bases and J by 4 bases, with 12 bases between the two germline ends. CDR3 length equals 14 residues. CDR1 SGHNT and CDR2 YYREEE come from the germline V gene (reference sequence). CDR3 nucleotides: TGTGCCAGCAGCCTCGCTACAGGATACAATGAGCAGTTCTTC. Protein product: CASSLATGYNEQFF.

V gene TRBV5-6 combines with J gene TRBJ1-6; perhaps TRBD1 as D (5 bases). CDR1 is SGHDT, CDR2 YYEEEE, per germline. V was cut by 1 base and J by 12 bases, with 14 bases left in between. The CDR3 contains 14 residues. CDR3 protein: CASSLPGADIPLHF. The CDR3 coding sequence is TGTGCCAGCAGCTTGCCTGGGGCGGATATACCCCTCCACTTT.

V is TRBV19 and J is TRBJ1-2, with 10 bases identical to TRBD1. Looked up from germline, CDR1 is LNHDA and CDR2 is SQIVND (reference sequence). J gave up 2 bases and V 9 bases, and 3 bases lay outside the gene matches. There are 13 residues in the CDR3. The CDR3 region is CASKGQGNYGYTF. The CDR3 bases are TGTGCCAGCAAGGGACAGGGGAACTATGGCTACACCTTC.

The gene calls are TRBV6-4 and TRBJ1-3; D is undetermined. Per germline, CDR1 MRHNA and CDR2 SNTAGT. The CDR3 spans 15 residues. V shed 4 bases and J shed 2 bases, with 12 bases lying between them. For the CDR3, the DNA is TGTGCCAGCAGTGCCGAAGCAGGCGCTGGAAACACCATATATTTT. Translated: CASSAEAGAGNTIYF.

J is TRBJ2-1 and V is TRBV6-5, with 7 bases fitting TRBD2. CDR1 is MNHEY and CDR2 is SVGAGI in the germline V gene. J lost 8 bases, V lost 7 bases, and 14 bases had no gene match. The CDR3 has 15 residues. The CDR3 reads CASTAGRSTSHEQFF. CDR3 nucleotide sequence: TGTGCCAGCACCGCCGGGAGGTCAACGAGCCATGAGCAGTTCTTC.